The clone carrying this T cell receptor (beta chain) was picked up one time. What it recognizes is unknown. Germline CDR1 is WNHNN and CDR2 is SYGVQD (reference sequence). The CDR3 sequence is 15 residues long. V lost 7 bases, J lost 0 bases, and 13 bases lay in between. The data were obtained in a study of Ad26.COV2.S vaccination and SARS-CoV-2 variants. For the study at large: Dosing was one shot or two shots 56 days apart.

The method was immunoSEQ multiplex PCR; TCRdb's version includes in-frame clones alone and lacks a portion of them. The sample records roughly 320,000 clones, about 86% being singletons. The treatment here: some 20 received Ad26.COV2.S at low or high dose, single or two shots; roughly five received placebo; per-sample allocation not given. Sampling occurred on day 63 after the first vaccine or placebo injection. Study-wide findings and caveats: Using TCR breadth and depth analyses may have led to underestimated total T cell responses. Reportedly, after vaccination the spike-specific CD8+ and CD4+ T cell responses displayed substantial breadth.

Source: peripheral blood, taken in a trial of Ad26.COV2.S vaccine versus placebo. V and J are TRBV10-1 and TRBJ1-5; D may be TRBD1 (6 bases). The receptor's source is a person between 18 and 65 years old who received the Ad26.COV2.S COVID-19 vaccine or a placebo. CDR3 sequence: CASKTGTNSNQPQHF. For the CDR3, the DNA is TGCGCCAGCAAAACCGGGACAAATAGCAATCAGCCCCAGCATTTT.